Presented here are 3 T cell receptor beta chains from one specimen sequenced in a study of PD-L1 blockade in urothelial cancer. Documented time point: pretreatment peripheral blood. TCRdb's copy holds only in-frame clones and misses some; the assay was immunoSEQ multiplex PCR. Here the sample spans tens of thousands of clones, around four fifths being singletons. Material: PBMCs, obtained around atezolizumab (anti-PD-L1) treatment. The source of these receptors is a man between 40 and 49 years old with urothelial cancer.

J is TRBJ1-1 and V is TRBV6-5, with 7 nucleotides matching TRBD1. Trimming cost V 6 bases and J 10 bases; bases outside gene matches: 11. Per germline, CDR1 MNHEY and CDR2 SVGAGI. The CDR3 extends over 13 amino acids. The CDR3 reads CASSPDRSRGAFF. The CDR3 bases are TGTGCCAGCAGCCCGGACAGGTCACGGGGAGCTTTCTTT.

This sequence joins TRBV9 and TRBJ2-2; 10 nucleotides align to TRBD2. Germline V lookup: CDR1 SGDLS, CDR2 YYNGEE. V was clipped by 0 bases and J by 4 bases; unmatched bases: 3. The CDR3 is 16 residues long. The CDR3 coding sequence is TGTGCCAGCAGCGTAGCTAGCGGGAGAGCCACCGGGGAGCTGTTTTTT. Translation: CASSVASGRATGELFF.

V is TRBV2 and J is TRBJ2-7; 7 nucleotides align to TRBD1. CDR1 SNHLY and CDR2 FYNNEI come from the germline V gene. V was pared by 9 bases and J by 2 bases, with 10 bases of the junction left unmatched. The CDR3 contains 14 residues. The CDR3 DNA follows: TGTGCCAGTAGGAACAGGGGTCCCCCCTACGAGCAGTACTTC. It yields the protein CASRNRGPPYEQYF.